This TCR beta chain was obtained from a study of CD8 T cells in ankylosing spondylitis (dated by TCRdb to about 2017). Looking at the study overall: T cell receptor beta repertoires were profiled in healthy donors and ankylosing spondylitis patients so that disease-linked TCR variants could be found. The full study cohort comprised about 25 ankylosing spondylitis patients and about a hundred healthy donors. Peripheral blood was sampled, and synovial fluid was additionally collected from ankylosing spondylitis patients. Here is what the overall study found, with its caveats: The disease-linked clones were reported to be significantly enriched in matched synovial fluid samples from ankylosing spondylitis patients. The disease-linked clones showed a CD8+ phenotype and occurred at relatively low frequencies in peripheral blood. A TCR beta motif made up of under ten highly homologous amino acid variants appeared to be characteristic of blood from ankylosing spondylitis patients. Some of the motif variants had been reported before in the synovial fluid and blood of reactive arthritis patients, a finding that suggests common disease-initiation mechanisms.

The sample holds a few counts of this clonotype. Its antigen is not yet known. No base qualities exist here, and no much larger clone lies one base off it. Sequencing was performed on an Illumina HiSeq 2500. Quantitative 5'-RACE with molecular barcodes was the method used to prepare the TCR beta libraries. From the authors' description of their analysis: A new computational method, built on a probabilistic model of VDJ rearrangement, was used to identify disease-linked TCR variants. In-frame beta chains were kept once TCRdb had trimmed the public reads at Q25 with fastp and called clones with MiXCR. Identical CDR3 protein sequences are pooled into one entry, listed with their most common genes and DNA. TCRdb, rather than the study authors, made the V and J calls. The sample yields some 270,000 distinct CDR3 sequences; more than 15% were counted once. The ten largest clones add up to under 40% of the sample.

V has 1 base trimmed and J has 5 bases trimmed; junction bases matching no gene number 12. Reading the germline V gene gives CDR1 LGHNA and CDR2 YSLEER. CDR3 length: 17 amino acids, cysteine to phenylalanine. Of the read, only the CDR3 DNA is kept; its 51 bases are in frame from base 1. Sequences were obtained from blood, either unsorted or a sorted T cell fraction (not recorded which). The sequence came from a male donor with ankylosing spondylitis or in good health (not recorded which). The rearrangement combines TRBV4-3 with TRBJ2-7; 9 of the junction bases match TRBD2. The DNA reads TGCGCCAGCAGCCAAGGGCTAGCAGTAGCGGGAGTCAACGAGCAGTACTTC. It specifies CASSQGLAVAGVNEQYF.